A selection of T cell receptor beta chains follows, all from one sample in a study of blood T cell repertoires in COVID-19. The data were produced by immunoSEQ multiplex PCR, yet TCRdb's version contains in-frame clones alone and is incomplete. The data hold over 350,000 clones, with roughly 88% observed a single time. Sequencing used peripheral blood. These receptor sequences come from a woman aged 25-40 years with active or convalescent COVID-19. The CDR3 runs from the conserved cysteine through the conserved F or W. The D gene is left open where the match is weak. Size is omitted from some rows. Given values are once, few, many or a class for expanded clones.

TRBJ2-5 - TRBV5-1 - CASSLYQGGQETQYF TGCGCCAGCAGCCTTTACCAGGGAGGCCAAGAGACCCAGTACTTC
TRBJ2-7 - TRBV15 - CATSGDASSGYFSYEQYF TGTGCCACCAGCGGAGATGCCTCGAGCGGCTACTTCTCCTACGAGCAGTACTTC
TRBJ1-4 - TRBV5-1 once CASSRSGGPNEKLFF TGCGCCAGCAGCCGTTCTGGGGGCCCAAATGAAAAACTGTTTTTT
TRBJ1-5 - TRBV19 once CASRAGISNQPQHF TGTGCCAGTAGAGCAGGGATTAGCAATCAGCCCCAGCATTTT
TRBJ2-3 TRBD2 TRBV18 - CASSPTRGSQTTDTQYF TGTGCCAGCTCACCAACACGCGGGAGTCAGACCACAGATACGCAGTATTTT
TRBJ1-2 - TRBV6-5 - CASRPHTLDYGYTF TGTGCCAGCAGACCCCACACCCTGGACTATGGCTACACCTTC
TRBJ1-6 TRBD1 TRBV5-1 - CASSVPTGGNSPLHF TGCGCCAGCAGCGTACCCACAGGGGGTAATTCACCCCTCCACTTT
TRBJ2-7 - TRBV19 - CASSVSSNTYEQYF TGTGCCAGTAGTGTAAGCTCGAATACCTACGAGCAGTACTTC
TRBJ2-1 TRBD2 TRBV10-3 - CAISEGGSSYNEQFF TGTGCCATCAGTGAGGGCGGGAGCTCCTACAATGAGCAGTTCTTC
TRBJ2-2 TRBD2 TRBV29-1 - CSARGTSGNTGELFF TGCAGCGCCCGGGGGACTAGCGGGAACACCGGGGAGCTGTTTTTT
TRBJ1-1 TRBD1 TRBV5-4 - CASSHPGDRGLTEAFF TGTGCCAGCAGCCACCCGGGGGACAGGGGACTTACTGAAGCTTTCTTT
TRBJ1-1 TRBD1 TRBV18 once CASSPHRGVTEAFF TGTGCCAGCTCACCGCACAGGGGCGTCACTGAAGCTTTCTTT
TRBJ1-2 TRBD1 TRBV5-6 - CASSQLDRYNYGYTF TGTGCCAGCAGCCAACTGGACAGGTATAACTATGGCTACACCTTC
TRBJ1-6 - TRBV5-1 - CASSWGGPTDNSPLHF TGCGCCAGCAGTTGGGGAGGACCAACAGACAATTCACCCCTCCACTTT
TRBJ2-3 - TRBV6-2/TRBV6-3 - CASSNRGSAYF TGTGCCAGCAGCAATAGGGGATCGGCGTATTTT
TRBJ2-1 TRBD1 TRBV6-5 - CASAAGTGDLNEQFF TGTGCCAGCGCTGCCGGGACAGGGGATCTCAATGAGCAGTTCTTC
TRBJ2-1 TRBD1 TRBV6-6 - CASTPTGINEQFF TGTGCCAGCACCCCGACAGGGATCAATGAGCAGTTCTTC
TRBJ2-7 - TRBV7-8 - CASSLAPVPPYEQYF TGTGCCAGCAGCTTAGCCCCGGTCCCCCCCTACGAGCAGTACTTC
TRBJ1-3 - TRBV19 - CASSIQVSGNTIYF TGTGCCAGTAGTATCCAGGTATCTGGAAACACCATATATTTT
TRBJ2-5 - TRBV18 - CASSFTQETQYF TGTGCCAGCTCATTTACACAAGAGACCCAGTACTTC
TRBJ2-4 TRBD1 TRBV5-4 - CASSLVGQGKNIQYF TGTGCCAGCAGCTTGGTTGGACAGGGTAAAAACATTCAGTACTTC
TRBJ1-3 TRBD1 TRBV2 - CASRRTQGTGNTIYF TGTGCCAGCAGACGGACACAGGGGACGGGAAACACCATATATTTT
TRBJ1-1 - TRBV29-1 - CSVEPTGNTEAFF TGCAGCGTTGAACCTACAGGGAACACTGAAGCTTTCTTT
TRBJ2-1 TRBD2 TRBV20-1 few CSASLAGVYNEQFF TGCAGTGCTAGTTTAGCGGGAGTCTACAATGAGCAGTTCTTC
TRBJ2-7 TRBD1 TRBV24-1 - CATSATGGAKQYF TGTGCCACCAGTGCCACAGGGGGCGCGAAGCAGTACTTC
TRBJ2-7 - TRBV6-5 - CASRGDTSYEQYF TGTGCCAGCAGGGGGGACACCTCCTACGAGCAGTACTTC
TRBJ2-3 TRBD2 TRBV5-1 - CASSLGVGAGATDTQYF TGCGCCAGCAGCTTGGGGGTCGGAGCGGGAGCCACAGATACGCAGTATTTT
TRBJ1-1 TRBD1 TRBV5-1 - CASSSVPGQGWGTEAFF TGCGCCAGCAGCTCCGTCCCGGGACAGGGTTGGGGCACTGAAGCTTTCTTT
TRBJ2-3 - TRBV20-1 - CSAPKGDTQYF TGCAGTGCCCCGAAGGGGGATACGCAGTATTTT
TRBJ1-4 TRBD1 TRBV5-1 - CASSWGQGPNEKLFF TGCGCCAGCAGCTGGGGACAGGGTCCTAATGAAAAACTGTTTTTT
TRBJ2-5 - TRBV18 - CASSPRLAGGETQYF TGTGCCAGCTCACCACGGCTAGCCGGGGGAGAGACCCAGTACTTC
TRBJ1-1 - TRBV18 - CASSPRWGEVAEAFF TGTGCCAGCTCACCCCGGTGGGGGGAGGTGGCTGAAGCTTTCTTT
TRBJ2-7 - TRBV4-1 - CASSQPSMGDEQYF TGCGCCAGCAGCCAACCTAGTATGGGAGACGAGCAGTACTTC
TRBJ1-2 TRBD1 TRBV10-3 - CAIRGTGGGYGYTF TGTGCCATCAGGGGGACAGGGGGCGGCTATGGCTACACCTTC
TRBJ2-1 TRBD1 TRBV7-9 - CASSRRDSEQFF TGTGCCAGCAGCCGTCGGGACAGCGAGCAGTTCTTC
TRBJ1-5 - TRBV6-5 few CASISANNQPQHF TGTGCCAGCATTAGCGCAAACAATCAGCCCCAGCATTTT
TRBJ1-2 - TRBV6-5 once CASSLDKNYGYTF TGTGCCAGCAGCCTGGACAAAAACTATGGCTACACCTTC
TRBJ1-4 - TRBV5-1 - CASRAVIETERNEKLFF TGCGCCAGCAGGGCAGTCATTGAGACAGAACGTAATGAAAAACTGTTTTTT
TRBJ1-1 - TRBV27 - CASSLLQGLNTEAFF TGTGCCAGCAGTTTATTACAGGGTCTGAACACTGAAGCTTTCTTT
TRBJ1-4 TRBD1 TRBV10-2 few CASSEADGQGEEKLFF TGCGCCAGCAGTGAGGCCGATGGACAGGGTGAAGAAAAACTGTTTTTT
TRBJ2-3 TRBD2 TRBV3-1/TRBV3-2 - CASSPKGLAGTPSTDTQYF TGTGCCAGCAGCCCAAAAGGACTAGCGGGGACCCCTAGCACAGATACGCAGTATTTT
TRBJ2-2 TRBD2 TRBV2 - CASKGLANTGELFF TGTGCCAGCAAGGGACTAGCGAACACCGGGGAGCTGTTTTTT
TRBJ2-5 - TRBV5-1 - CASSLDSYPGIQETQYF TGCGCCAGCAGCTTGGATAGTTATCCGGGGATCCAAGAGACCCAGTACTTC
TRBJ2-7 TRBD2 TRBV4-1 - CASSPGLAGGSEQYF TGCGCCAGCAGCCCGGGACTAGCGGGAGGATCCGAGCAGTACTTC